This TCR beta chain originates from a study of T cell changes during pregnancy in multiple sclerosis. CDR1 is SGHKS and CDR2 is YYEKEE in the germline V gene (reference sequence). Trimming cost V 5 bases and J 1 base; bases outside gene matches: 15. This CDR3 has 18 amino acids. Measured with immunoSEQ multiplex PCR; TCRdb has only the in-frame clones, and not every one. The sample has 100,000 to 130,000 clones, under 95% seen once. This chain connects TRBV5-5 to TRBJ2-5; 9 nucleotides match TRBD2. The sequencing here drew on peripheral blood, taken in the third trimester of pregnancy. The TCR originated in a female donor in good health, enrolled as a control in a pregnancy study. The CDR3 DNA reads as TGTGCCAGCAGTAGGGGGCTAGCGGGGCCCCCCGTCCAAGAGACCCAGTACTTC. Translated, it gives CASSRGLAGPPVQETQYF.